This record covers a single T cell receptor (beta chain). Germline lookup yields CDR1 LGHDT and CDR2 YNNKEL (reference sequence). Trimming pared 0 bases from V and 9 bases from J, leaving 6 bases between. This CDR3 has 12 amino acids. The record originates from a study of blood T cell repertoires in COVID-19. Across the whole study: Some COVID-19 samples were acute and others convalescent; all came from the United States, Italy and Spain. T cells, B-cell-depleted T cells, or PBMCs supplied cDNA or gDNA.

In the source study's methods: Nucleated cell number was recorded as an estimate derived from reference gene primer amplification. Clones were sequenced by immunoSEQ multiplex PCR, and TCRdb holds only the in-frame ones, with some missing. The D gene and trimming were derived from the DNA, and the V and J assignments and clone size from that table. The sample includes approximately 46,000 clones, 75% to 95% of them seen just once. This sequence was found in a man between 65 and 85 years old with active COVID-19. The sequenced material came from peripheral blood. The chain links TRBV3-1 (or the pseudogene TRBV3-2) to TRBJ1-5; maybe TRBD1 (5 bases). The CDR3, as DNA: TGTGCCAGCAGCCAAGATGGGGCGCCCCAGCATTTT. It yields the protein CASSQDGAPQHF.